Each of the 21 T cell receptor beta chains below was sequenced from the same sample in a study of tumour-infiltrating T cells in Burkitt lymphoma. The protocol was immunoSEQ multiplex PCR, while the TCRdb copy is restricted to in-frame clones and leaves out a portion. This table has around 9,900 clones, less than 65% appearing once. The sequenced sample consisted of tumor tissue. Every receptor here comes from a human donor with diffuse large B-cell lymphoma.

The rearrangement links TRBV14 to TRBJ1-2, with 11 positions matching TRBD1. V trimming: 0 bases; J trimming: 4 bases; junction bases outside the gene matches: 4. CDR1 and CDR2 (germline): SGHDN, FVKESK. The length of the CDR3 is 16 residues. The CDR3 sequence is CASSQEWTGGTYGYTF. The CDR3, as DNA: TGTGCCAGCAGCCAAGAATGGACAGGGGGCACCTATGGCTACACCTTC.

The rearrangement joins TRBV19 to TRBJ1-2; D unresolved. Germline lookup yields CDR1 LNHDA and CDR2 SQIVND (reference sequence). V was trimmed by 3 bases and J by 3 bases, leaving 8 bases between them. The CDR3 loop spans 13 amino acids. The CDR3 protein is CASSMRSHYGYTF. The CDR3, as DNA: TGTGCCAGTAGTATGCGCAGCCACTATGGCTACACCTTC. Using reference TRBV19 and TRBJ1-2 for the parts outside the CDR3, the full variable domain is DGGITQSPKYLFRKEGQNVTLSCEQNLNHDAMYWYRQDPGQGLRLIYYSQIVNDFQKGDIAEGYSVSREKKESFPLTVTSAQKNPTAFYLCASSMRSHYGYTFGSGTRLTVV.

By share, this clone ranks as medium-sized. The V gene is TRBV5-4, the J gene TRBJ2-7; D not certain. V lost 2 bases to trimming and J lost 1 base, with 7 bases between them. The CDR3 runs to 13 residues. Germline assignment: CDR1 SGHNT and CDR2 YYREEE (reference sequence). This CDR3 reads CASSLLGSYEQYF. The DNA of the CDR3 is TGTGCCAGCAGCTTATTGGGGTCCTACGAGCAGTACTTC.

This rearrangement joins TRBV19 to TRBJ1-1; D uncertain. Germline values: CDR1 LNHDA, CDR2 SQIVND (reference sequence). This CDR3 has 14 amino acids. The V end was cut by 4 bases, the J end by 2 bases, with 11 bases between. The CDR3 DNA reads as TGTGCCAGTAGTACCTATGGAGGTAACACTGAAGCTTTCTTT. Translation gives CASSTYGGNTEAFF.

This sequence joins TRBV29-1 and TRBJ1-1, with D possibly being TRBD1 (5 bases). This CDR3 region has 13 residues. Trimming removed 7 bases at V and 2 bases at J, with 14 bases between. Germline V gene sequence: CDR1 SQVTM, CDR2 ANQGSEA. CDR3 in amino acids: CSAGDASNTEAFF. The CDR3 DNA reads TGCAGCGCCGGGGACGCCTCTAACACTGAAGCTTTCTTT.

The chain has TRBV4-1 and TRBJ1-4; tentative D call: TRBD1 (6 bases). The CDR3 spans 15 residues. Germline loops: CDR1 MGHRA, CDR2 YSYEKL. The V end lost 0 bases, the J end lost 6 bases, and 11 bases lay between the germline ends. In DNA form, the CDR3 reads TGCGCCAGCAGCCAAGAGGGGGGGCGTTATGAAAAACTGTTTTTT. Translated: CASSQEGGRYEKLFF.

This rearrangement joins TRBV30 to TRBJ2-1; possibly TRBD1 or TRBD2 for D (5 bases each). CDR1 and CDR2 from the germline V gene are GTSNPN and SVGIG (reference sequence). Trimming removed 5 bases at V and 4 bases at J, with 15 bases between. CDR3 size: 14 residues. CDR3 nucleotides: TGTGCCTGGTTCCCGGGACCCGCTTACAATGAGCAGTTCTTC. Its translation is CAWFPGPAYNEQFF.

The gene calls are TRBV18 and TRBJ2-7, with 8 bases lining up with TRBD1. The germline gives CDR1 KGHSH, CDR2 LQKENI. V shed 3 bases and J 3 bases; nucleotides not matched to a gene: 1. This CDR3 is built from 13 residues. This CDR3 is CASSPGTGYEQYF. CDR3 in DNA: TGTGCCAGCTCACCCGGGACAGGCTACGAGCAGTACTTC.

The chain combines TRBV6-1 with TRBJ1-2; D gene unclear. The CDR3 loop spans 12 amino acids. With 10 bases removed from V and 3 bases from J, the gap between germline ends came to 12 bases. CDR1 and CDR2 (germline): MNHNS, SASEGT. CDR3 DNA: TGTGCCACTTCGGACCTCGACTATGGCTACACCTTC. Residues: CATSDLDYGYTF.

The V gene is TRBV14, the J gene TRBJ2-7; D is unclear. CDR1 and CDR2 (germline): SGHDN, FVKESK. This CDR3 is 14 amino acids long. The V gene lost 1 base and the J gene lost 8 bases, with 15 bases spanning the gap. The CDR3 DNA is TGTGCCAGCAGCCAAGGGTCCCTCTGGGTTCAGCAGTACTTC. It specifies CASSQGSLWVQQYF.

This clone has more than one count but fewer than ten. The V call is TRBV29-1, the J call TRBJ1-4; 7 nucleotides line up with TRBD1. The V segment lost 6 bases and the J segment 5 bases; nucleotides outside the gene matches: 3. The CDR3 extends over 12 amino acids. Germline CDR1 is SQVTM and CDR2 is ANQGSEA. As DNA, the CDR3 is TGCAGCGTGACAGGGTCAAATGAAAAACTGTTTTTT. The encoded protein is CSVTGSNEKLFF. The full variable domain, completed using reference TRBV29-1 and TRBJ1-4, is SAVISQKPSRDICQRGTSLTIQCQVDSQVTMMFWYRQQPGQSLTLIATANQGSEATYESGFVIDKFPISRPNLTFSTLTVSNMSPEDSSIYLCSVTGSNEKLFFGSGTQLSVL.

This clone was observed a few times. The chain uses TRBV28 and TRBJ1-2; no reliable D call. V was trimmed by 3 bases and J by 3 bases, leaving 17 bases between them. This CDR3 region has 16 residues. CDR1 is MDHEN and CDR2 is SYDVKM in the germline V gene. The CDR3 is CASSFPGPEIYYGYTF. CDR3 coding DNA: TGTGCCAGCAGTTTTCCCGGGCCGGAAATCTACTATGGCTACACCTTC.

The chain joins TRBV7-6 to TRBJ1-2, with 9 bases aligning to TRBD1. Germline trimming cut 5 bases from V and 3 bases from J; bases unmatched to any gene: 4. Germline CDR1 reads SGHVS; CDR2 reads FNYEAQ. The CDR3 is 14 residues long. The DNA for the CDR3 is TGTGCCAGCAGCCAAGGACAGGGGTACTATGGCTACACCTTC. Translation: CASSQGQGYYGYTF.

This chain connects TRBV7-9 to TRBJ1-2, with 7 nucleotides matching TRBD1. The germline V gene encodes CDR1 SEHNR and CDR2 FQNEAQ (reference sequence). The trim removed 3 bases at V and 7 bases at J, leaving 2 bases unmatched. This CDR3 spans 12 amino acids. The CDR3 coding sequence is TGTGCCAGCAGCTTCGACAGGGTTGGCTACACCTTC. It codes for CASSFDRVGYTF.

The V gene is TRBV7-9, the J gene TRBJ2-2, with D uncertain. The CDR3 extends over 14 amino acids. The V gene lost 7 bases and the J gene lost 1 base, with 10 bases spanning the gap. Germline CDR1 and CDR2: SEHNR and FQNEAQ (reference sequence). The CDR3 DNA reads as TGTGCCAGCATCACAGACCGGAACACCGGGGAGCTGTTTTTT. Translated, it gives CASITDRNTGELFF.

The CDR3 sequence: CATSRDRALETQYF. The CDR3 bases are TGTGCCACCAGCAGGGACAGGGCCCTGGAGACCCAGTACTTC. The chain has TRBV15 and TRBJ2-5, with TRBD1 matching 8 bases. After removal of 3 bases from V and 5 bases from J, the junction contained 5 bases not matched to a gene. Per germline, CDR1 LNHNV and CDR2 YYDKDF (reference sequence). The CDR3 totals 14 residues.

This chain uses TRBV5-6 with TRBJ2-5; D uncertain. The CDR3 spans 15 residues. The germline V gene has CDR1 SGHDT and CDR2 YYEEEE. Trimming took 0 bases from V and 5 from J, leaving 14 bases between them. This CDR3 is CASSLGGSAGETQYF. Written as DNA, the CDR3 is TGTGCCAGCAGCTTGGGCGGCTCGGCTGGGGAGACCCAGTACTTC.

The gene calls are TRBV10-3 and TRBJ2-7; the D call may be TRBD1 or TRBD2 (5 bases each). CDR1 ENHRY and CDR2 SYGVKD come from the germline V gene. V was shortened by 3 bases and J by 0 bases, with 18 bases between the two germline ends. CDR3 size: 17 residues. The CDR3, as DNA: TGTGCCATCAGTGACATCGACCGGGGCCTCAGCTCCTACGAGCAGTACTTC. Amino acids: CAISDIDRGLSSYEQYF.

The chain uses TRBV7-8 and TRBJ1-1; tentative D call: TRBD1 (6 bases). Germline loops: CDR1 SGHVS, CDR2 FQNEAQ. The germline V and J ends were trimmed by 1 base and 1 base, with 10 bases remaining between them. The CDR3 has 15 amino acids. The CDR3 loop reads CASSLVQGRNTEAFF. The CDR3 DNA sequence: TGTGCCAGCAGCTTAGTTCAGGGGCGGAACACTGAAGCTTTCTTT. Using reference TRBV7-8 and TRBJ1-1 for the parts outside the CDR3, the full variable domain is GAGVSQSPRYKVAKRGQDVALRCDPISGHVSLFWYQQALGQGPEFLTYFQNEAQLDKSGLPSDRFFAERPEGSVSTLKIQRTQQEDSAVYLCASSLVQGRNTEAFFGQGTRLTVV.

V is TRBV13 and J is TRBJ2-1, with D perhaps matching TRBD2 (6 bases). V was cut by 6 bases and J by 7 bases, with 19 bases left in between. This CDR3 has 15 residues. Germline values: CDR1 PRHDT, CDR2 FYEKMQ (reference sequence). This CDR3 reads CASSPGTPWGNEQFF. The CDR3 DNA reads TGTGCCAGCAGTCCCGGGACTCCATGGGGGAATGAGCAGTTCTTC.

V is TRBV18 and J is TRBJ1-4, with D perhaps matching TRBD1 (5 bases). Germline CDR1 is KGHSH and CDR2 is LQKENI. The CDR3 spans 16 residues. The V end was cut by 2 bases, the J end by 5 bases, with 15 bases between. This CDR3 is CASSPGGNVLNEKLFF. The CDR3 region has the DNA TGTGCCAGCTCACCAGGGGGAAACGTGTTGAATGAAAAACTGTTTTTT.